This T cell receptor beta chain was observed in a study of blood T cells in healthy people across ages. A word on this clonotype: Its antigen is unidentified.

With a J-beta primer mix and a sample-barcoded 5' primer, a second PCR ran about 7 to 11 cycles. Each of the cDNA molecules was tagged by a template-switch adaptor with 12 random nucleotides. TCRdb analysed the 5' RACE reads with MiXCR anew, one entry per CDR3 protein. The table records hundreds of thousands of distinct CDR3 sequences, about a third of them present only once. Study-level points and caveats: Getting older went along with TCR beta diversity per million T cells dropping roughly linearly.

Sequenced material: blood. The TCR sequence derives from a woman at least 80 years old in good health.

CDR3 in amino acids: CASSVAGGRPRGELFF. CDR3 DNA sequence: TGTGCCAGCAGCGTAGCGGGGGGACGTCCGCGGGGGGAGCTGTTTTTT. The chain uses TRBV6-2 or TRBV6-3 and TRBJ2-2; 10 bases match TRBD2. CDR1 is MNHEY, CDR2 SVGEGT, per germline. J lost 8 bases, V lost 6 bases, and 12 bases had no gene match. The CDR3 is made up of 16 amino acids.